The present T cell receptor beta chain was sequenced within a study of cytotoxic CD8 clonotypes in ibrutinib-treated CLL. Looking at the study overall: Productive templates averaged about 250,000 per sample, and productive rearrangements 90,000 to 100,000.

The germline V gene encodes CDR1 SEHNR and CDR2 FQNEAQ (reference sequence). The CDR3 extends over 13 amino acids. V was clipped by 5 bases and J by 6 bases; unmatched bases: 3. Data came from immunoSEQ multiplex PCR; TCRdb stores just in-frame clones and leaves some out. The sample shows about 250,000 clones, 70% of them seen only once. With regard to this clone: Its target is not known.

Study-wide results and limits: Clonality went up at ibrutinib response and then declined back toward baseline at progression. Clonality (at baseline) was higher than in age-matched healthy donors and tracked circulating CD8+ T-cell counts.

Extraction of around 2.2 micrograms of genomic DNA from cryopreserved PBMCs supplied material for TCR beta libraries. This receptor was obtained from a human donor with chronic lymphocytic leukemia. The chain combines TRBV7-9 with TRBJ2-2, with 7 bases that match TRBD1. The sequences come from PBMCs, collected after 24 months of ibrutinib treatment. For the CDR3, the DNA is TGTGCCAGCAGCAATACAGGGGCCGGGGAGCTGTTTTTT. Protein sequence: CASSNTGAGELFF.